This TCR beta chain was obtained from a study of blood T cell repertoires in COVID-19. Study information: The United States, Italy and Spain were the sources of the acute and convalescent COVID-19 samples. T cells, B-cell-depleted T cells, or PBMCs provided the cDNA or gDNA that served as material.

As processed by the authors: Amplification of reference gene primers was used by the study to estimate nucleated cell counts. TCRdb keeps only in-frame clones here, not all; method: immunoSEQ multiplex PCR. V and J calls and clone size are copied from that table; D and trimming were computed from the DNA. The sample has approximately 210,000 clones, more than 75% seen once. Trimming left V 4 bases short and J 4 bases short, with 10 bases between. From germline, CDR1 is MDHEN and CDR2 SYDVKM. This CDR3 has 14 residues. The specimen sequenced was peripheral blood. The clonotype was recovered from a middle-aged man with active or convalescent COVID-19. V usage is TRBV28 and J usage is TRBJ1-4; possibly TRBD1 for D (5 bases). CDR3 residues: CASSWGGGNEKLFF. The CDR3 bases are TGTGCCAGCAGTTGGGGCGGGGGTAATGAAAAACTGTTTTTT.